This entry features one T cell receptor beta chain sequence. The sample comes from a study of blood T cell repertoires in COVID-19. Whole-study context: Samples taken during acute and convalescent COVID-19 were collected in the United States, Italy and Spain. PBMCs, B-cell-depleted T cells, or T cells provided the cDNA or gDNA that made up the material.

The length of the CDR3 is 15 residues. The junction had 13 bases not matched to a gene; V was cut back by 6 bases and J by 9 bases. CDR1 is MNHEY and CDR2 is SVGAGI in the germline V gene. In the study's own analysis: From reference gene primer amplification, estimates of nucleated cell counts were derived. The table came from immunoSEQ multiplex PCR; TCRdb's copy has only in-frame clones and leaves some out. V and J calls and clone size follow that table, whereas D and trimming were derived from the DNA. The profile shows about 210,000 clones, around 88% of them singletons. The genes are TRBV6-5 and TRBJ1-5; 8 positions agree with TRBD1. The specimen sequenced was peripheral blood. This receptor was taken from a woman aged 50 to 60 with acute or convalescent COVID-19. The CDR3, as DNA: TGTGCCAGCAGGTCGACCAGGACAGGGTCGGGGCCCCAGCATTTT. Translating gives CASRSTRTGSGPQHF.